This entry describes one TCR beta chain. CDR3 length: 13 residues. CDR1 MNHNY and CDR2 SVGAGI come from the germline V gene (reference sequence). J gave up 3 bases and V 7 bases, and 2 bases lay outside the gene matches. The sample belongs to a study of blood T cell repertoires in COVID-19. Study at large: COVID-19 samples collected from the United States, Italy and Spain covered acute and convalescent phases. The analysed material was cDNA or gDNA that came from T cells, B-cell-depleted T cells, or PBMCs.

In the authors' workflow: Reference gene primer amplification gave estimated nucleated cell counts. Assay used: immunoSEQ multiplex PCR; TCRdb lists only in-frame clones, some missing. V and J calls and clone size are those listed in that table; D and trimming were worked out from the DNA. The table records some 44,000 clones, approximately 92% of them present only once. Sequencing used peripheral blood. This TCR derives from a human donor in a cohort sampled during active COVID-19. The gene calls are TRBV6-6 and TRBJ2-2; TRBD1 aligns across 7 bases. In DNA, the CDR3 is TGTGCCAGCAACACAGGGGACACCGGGGAGCTGTTTTTT. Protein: CASNTGDTGELFF.